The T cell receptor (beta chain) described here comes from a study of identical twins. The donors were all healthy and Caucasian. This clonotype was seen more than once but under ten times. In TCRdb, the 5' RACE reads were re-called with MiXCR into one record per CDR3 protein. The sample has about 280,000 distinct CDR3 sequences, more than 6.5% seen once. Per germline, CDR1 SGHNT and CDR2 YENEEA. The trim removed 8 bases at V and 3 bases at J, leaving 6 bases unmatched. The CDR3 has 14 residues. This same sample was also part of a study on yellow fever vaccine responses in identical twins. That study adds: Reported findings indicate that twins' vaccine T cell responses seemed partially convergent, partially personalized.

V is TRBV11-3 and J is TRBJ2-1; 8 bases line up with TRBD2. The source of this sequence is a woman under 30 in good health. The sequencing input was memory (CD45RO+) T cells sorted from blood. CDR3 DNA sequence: TGTGCCAGCGGGCCGGGGGGGTTCTACAATGAGCAGTTCTTC. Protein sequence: CASGPGGFYNEQFF.